The 31 T cell receptor beta chains given below trace back to one sample, sequenced in a study of blood T cell repertoires in COVID-19. Sequencing was performed with immunoSEQ multiplex PCR; in TCRdb, only in-frame clones are kept and a portion is missing. The table shows approximately 180,000 clones, with 70% to 90% occurring only once. Sequencing was done on a sample of peripheral blood. These TCRs come from a man in his 60s with acute or convalescent COVID-19.

This clone has a single count. This chain connects TRBV12-3 or TRBV12-4 to TRBJ1-2; D remains unclear. This CDR3 is 13 amino acids long. Trimming removed 7 bases from V and 2 bases from J, with 11 bases in between. This CDR3 is CASTPGLNYGYTF. The CDR3 coding sequence is TGTGCCAGCACCCCTGGGCTGAACTATGGCTACACCTTC.

The genes are TRBV5-1 and TRBJ1-4, with D possibly being TRBD1 (5 bases). With 4 bases removed from V and 5 bases from J, the gap between germline ends came to 12 bases. CDR3 length: 14 amino acids. Germline CDR1 reads SGHRS; CDR2 reads YFSETQ. The CDR3 sequence: CASSGAGPNEKLFF. DNA for the CDR3: TGCGCCAGCAGCGGGGCAGGACCCAATGAAAAACTGTTTTTT.

V is TRBV5-5 and J is TRBJ2-7; TRBD1 matches 9 bases. V shed 3 bases, J shed 5 bases, and the junction held 9 bases outside the gene matches. The germline gives CDR1 SGHKS, CDR2 YYEKEE (reference sequence). This CDR3 comprises 15 residues. The chain's CDR3 is CASSSPGTGFDEQYF. For the CDR3, the DNA is TGTGCCAGCAGCTCCCCCGGGACAGGGTTTGACGAGCAGTACTTC.

The rearrangement links TRBV6-1 to TRBJ1-3; maybe TRBD1 (6 bases). Germline CDR1 is MNHNS and CDR2 is SASEGT. Trimming took 0 bases from V and 5 from J, leaving 11 bases between them. The CDR3 has 15 residues. The CDR3: CASSEAGRGRNTIYF. CDR3 nucleotides: TGTGCCAGCAGTGAAGCGGGGCGGGGGCGAAACACCATATATTTT.

V usage is TRBV6-5 and J usage is TRBJ1-1; D not certain. The germline CDR1 and CDR2 sequences are MNHEY and SVGAGI. The V end lost 6 bases, the J end lost 0 bases, and 5 bases lay between the germline ends. The CDR3 is 12 amino acids. The CDR3 DNA reads TGTGCCAGCAGAACAGTGAACACTGAAGCTTTCTTT. It specifies CASRTVNTEAFF.

This chain links TRBV7-2 with TRBJ2-2; perhaps TRBD1 as D (5 bases). V lost 2 bases and J 5 bases, leaving 21 bases between the germline ends. The CDR3 contains 18 residues. The V gene's germline CDR1 is SGHTA and CDR2 FQGNSA. The CDR3, as DNA: TGTGCCAGCAGCTTACCCACCCAGGGAAGGTTAACAACCGGGGAGCTGTTTTTT. Amino acids: CASSLPTQGRLTTGELFF.

This chain connects TRBV7-2 to TRBJ2-7; 16 positions agree with TRBD2. V was pared by 4 bases and J by 5 bases, with 2 bases of the junction left unmatched. This CDR3 has 15 amino acids. From germline, CDR1 is SGHTA and CDR2 FQGNSA. The CDR3 nucleotides read TGTGCCAGCAGCTGGGGACTAGCGGGAGGGGACGAGCAGTACTTC. This encodes CASSWGLAGGDEQYF.

CDR3 coding DNA: TGTGCCAGCAGCCGGGGGTCGAGCTACGAGCAGTACTTC. This gives the protein CASSRGSSYEQYF. The rearrangement uses TRBV6-5 and TRBJ2-7, with D possibly TRBD2 on 6 matching bases. CDR3 length: 13 residues. From germline, CDR1 is MNHEY and CDR2 SVGAGI. V lost 6 bases to trimming and J lost 3 bases, with 12 bases between them.

This chain links TRBV5-1 with TRBJ2-2; 7 bases agree with TRBD2. J gave up 3 bases and V 6 bases, and 11 bases lay outside the gene matches. Germline CDR1 is SGHRS and CDR2 is YFSETQ. CDR3 length equals 16 residues. In DNA form, the CDR3 reads TGCGCCAGCAATCCAAAGGGAGGGGTCGACACCGGGGAGCTGTTTTTT. Protein sequence: CASNPKGGVDTGELFF.

The rearrangement joins TRBV19 to TRBJ2-1, with 11 bases matching TRBD2. Trimming at V came to 3 bases and at J to 2 bases, leaving 0 bases not matched to a gene. Germline loops: CDR1 LNHDA, CDR2 SQIVND (reference sequence). The CDR3 is made up of 15 amino acids. The CDR3 nucleotides are TGTGCCAGTAGTATGGGACTAGCGGCCTACAATGAGCAGTTCTTC. It is translated as CASSMGLAAYNEQFF.

This rearrangement joins TRBV5-1 to TRBJ1-4; TRBD1 agrees at 9 bases. J lost 8 bases, V lost 0 bases, and 2 bases had no gene match. The CDR3 consists of 14 residues. CDR1 and CDR2 from the germline V gene are SGHRS and YFSETQ. CDR3 loop: CASSLDRGREKLFF. CDR3 DNA: TGCGCCAGCAGCTTGGACAGGGGGCGAGAAAAACTGTTTTTT. Together with reference TRBV5-1 and TRBJ1-4, the CDR3 gives the full variable domain: KAGVTQTPRYLIKTRGQQVTLSCSPISGHRSVSWYQQTPGQGLQFLFEYFSETQRNKGNFPGRFSGRQFSNSRSEMNVSTLELGDSALYLCASSLDRGREKLFFGSGTQLSVL.

The chain uses TRBV7-2 and TRBJ1-4, with a weak D call TRBD1 (5 bases). Germline V CDR1 and CDR2: SGHTA, FQGNSA. CDR3 length: 14 residues. Trimming left V 1 base short and J 8 bases short, with 11 bases between. CDR3 nucleotides: TGTGCCAGCAGCTTAGGAAGGGGTGGAGAAAAACTGTTTTTT. It is translated as CASSLGRGGEKLFF.

The chain joins TRBV7-8 to TRBJ1-5, with 8 bases lining up with TRBD1. V dropped 5 bases and J dropped 4; count of bases not matched to a gene: 4. This CDR3 comprises 14 residues. Germline V gene sequence: CDR1 SGHVS, CDR2 FQNEAQ. CDR3 sequence reads: CASSPGQVNQPQHF. DNA for the CDR3: TGTGCCAGCAGCCCGGGACAGGTGAATCAGCCCCAGCATTTT.

The chain carries TRBV30 and TRBJ2-2; 11 nucleotides line up with TRBD2. The germline gives CDR1 GTSNPN, CDR2 SVGIG (reference sequence). The V and J ends lost 4 bases and 0 bases, in that order; junction bases with no gene match: 4. The CDR3 runs to 16 residues. DNA of the CDR3: TGTGCCTGGAACGGACTAGCGGGCACGAACACCGGGGAGCTGTTTTTT. It translates to CAWNGLAGTNTGELFF.

The chain uses TRBV7-9 and TRBJ2-7, with D perhaps matching TRBD1 (7 bases). Trimming took 1 base from V and 2 from J, leaving 15 bases between them. The germline V gene encodes CDR1 SEHNR and CDR2 FQNEAQ (reference sequence). The CDR3 covers 16 residues. For the CDR3, the DNA is TGTGCCAGCAGCTTAGAGGGCAGGGGGGAGGCCTACGAGCAGTACTTC. Its translation: CASSLEGRGEAYEQYF.

V usage is TRBV18 and J usage is TRBJ2-7, with TRBD2 matching 11 bases. Germline CDR1 is KGHSH and CDR2 is LQKENI. V trimming: 3 bases; J trimming: 7 bases; junction bases outside the gene matches: 2. The CDR3 runs to 13 residues. The DNA for the CDR3 is TGTGCCAGCTCACCGGGACTAGCGGCAGAGCAGTACTTC. It yields the protein CASSPGLAAEQYF.

DNA for the CDR3: TGTGCCAGTAGGCTGGAATGGGCAGTTGGCACAGATACGCAGTATTTT. It yields the protein CASRLEWAVGTDTQYF. J is TRBJ2-3 and V is TRBV19; D gene ambiguous. Germline CDR1 reads LNHDA; CDR2 reads SQIVND (reference sequence). The CDR3 covers 16 residues. V was shortened by 6 bases and J by 1 base, with 17 bases between the two germline ends.

This chain connects TRBV4-1 to TRBJ2-7; perhaps TRBD1 as D (5 bases). The V end lost 1 base, the J end lost 2 bases, and 15 bases lay between the germline ends. CDR3 length: 16 amino acids. Per germline, CDR1 MGHRA and CDR2 YSYEKL. The CDR3 nucleotides are TGCGCCAGCAGCCAAGGATTCCAGGGAATCGCCTACGAGCAGTACTTC. Amino acid sequence: CASSQGFQGIAYEQYF.

V and J are TRBV27 and TRBJ2-7, with D perhaps matching TRBD1 (5 bases). CDR1 is MNHEY and CDR2 is SMNVEV in the germline V gene (reference sequence). The CDR3 spans 16 residues. V dropped 5 bases and J dropped 0 bases, with 17 bases sitting between them. The CDR3 coding sequence is TGTGCCAGCAGTCCCCCCGGACAACTCCCCTCCTACGAGCAGTACTTC. This translates into CASSPPGQLPSYEQYF.

This chain uses TRBV28 with TRBJ1-5; the D is unclear. Per the germline V gene, CDR1 is MDHEN and CDR2 is SYDVKM. The CDR3 length is 15 residues. V was cut by 5 bases and J by 2 bases, with 13 bases left in between. The CDR3 spells CASSPRAGGNQPQHF. CDR3 DNA sequence: TGTGCCAGCAGTCCCCGGGCCGGGGGCAATCAGCCCCAGCATTTT.

The genes are TRBV11-2 and TRBJ1-6, with 7 bases that match TRBD1. V trimming: 5 bases; J trimming: 7 bases; junction bases outside the gene matches: 14. CDR1 is SGHAT and CDR2 is FQNNGV in the germline V gene. This CDR3 is 17 amino acids long. CDR3 sequence: CASSHPARGQKNSPLHF. In DNA, the CDR3 is TGTGCCAGCAGCCATCCTGCCAGGGGACAGAAGAATTCACCCCTCCACTTT.

Only one count was recorded for this clone. The rearrangement uses TRBV28 and TRBJ2-2; 9 bases align to TRBD1. After removal of 5 bases from V and 3 bases from J, the junction contained 1 base not matched to a gene. Germline V gene data show CDR1 as MDHEN and CDR2 as SYDVKM. The CDR3 is 14 amino acids. CDR3: CASSRQGDTGELFF. The DNA for the CDR3 is TGTGCCAGCAGTCGACAGGGGGACACCGGGGAGCTGTTTTTT.

The chain carries TRBV6-1 and TRBJ1-6; D unclear. V lost 1 base and J 0 bases, leaving 4 bases between the germline ends. Germline CDR1 MNHNS, CDR2 SASEGT. The CDR3 covers 15 residues. For the CDR3, the DNA is TGTGCCAGCAGTGAAGGGAGCTCCTATAATTCACCCCTCCACTTT. This translates into CASSEGSSYNSPLHF.

This chain connects TRBV7-3 to TRBJ2-1; 8 nucleotides line up with TRBD2. Germline V gene data show CDR1 as SGHTA and CDR2 as FQGTGA. The CDR3 contains 13 residues. After removal of 1 base from V and 10 bases from J, the junction contained 3 bases not matched to a gene. Here the CDR3 DNA reads TGTGCCAGCAGCTTAAGGGGCGGGAGGGAGCAGTTCTTC. Residues: CASSLRGGREQFF.

The chain links TRBV2 to TRBJ2-7, with 9 bases lining up with TRBD1. CDR3 length: 15 amino acids. Germline CDR1 and CDR2: SNHLY and FYNNEI. Trimming took 6 bases from V and 5 from J; bases not matched to a gene: 11. The CDR3 DNA reads as TGTGCCAGCAGAGTTCCGGGACAGGGTCGCCACGAGCAGTACTTC. This codes for CASRVPGQGRHEQYF. Drawing the rest from reference TRBV2 and TRBJ2-7, the complete variable domain is EPEVTQTPSHQVTQMGQEVILRCVPISNHLYFYWYRQILGQKVEFLVSFYNNEISEKSEIFDDQFSVERPDGSNFTLKIRSTKLEDSAMYFCASRVPGQGRHEQYFGPGTRLTVT.

The chain is built from TRBV6-6 and TRBJ1-1; D gene uncertain. With 5 bases removed from V and 1 base from J, the gap between germline ends came to 20 bases. The CDR3 runs to 17 residues. Germline V CDR1 and CDR2: MNHNY, SVGAGI (reference sequence). In DNA, the CDR3 is TGTGCCAGCAGTCTAAGACTGTCCCACAAGAGGAACACTGAAGCTTTCTTT. It yields the protein CASSLRLSHKRNTEAFF.

The CDR3 nucleotides read TGTGCCAGCAGCACCGGGGGGGGTAGCGGAGGGATCTACAATGAGCAGTTCTTC. It yields the protein CASSTGGGSGGIYNEQFF. The rearrangement joins TRBV5-4 to TRBJ2-1; 8 positions match TRBD2. CDR3 size: 18 residues. Germline V CDR1 and CDR2: SGHNT, YYREEE (reference sequence). The ends lost 4 bases at V and 3 bases at J; junction bases unmatched: 15.

J is TRBJ2-1 and V is TRBV24-1, with 8 bases that match TRBD1. CDR1 and CDR2 (germline): KGHDR, SFDVKD. J was trimmed by 5 bases and V by 7 bases; bases with no gene match: 3. The CDR3 loop spans 13 amino acids. The CDR3 DNA is TGTGCCACCAGGACAGGGGTCAACAATGAGCAGTTCTTC. The encoded protein is CATRTGVNNEQFF.

The V call is TRBV7-2, the J call TRBJ2-7; TRBD1 matches 8 bases. Germline V gene lookup returns CDR1 SGHTA and CDR2 FQGNSA. CDR3 length: 15 amino acids. V dropped 2 bases and J dropped 2; count of bases not matched to a gene: 5. The DNA for the CDR3 is TGTGCCAGCAGCTTACAGCAGGGGGCAACCTACGAGCAGTACTTC. This translates into CASSLQQGATYEQYF.

The chain employs TRBV30 and TRBJ2-1; 9 bases agree with TRBD1. The V segment lost 7 bases and the J segment 8 bases; nucleotides outside the gene matches: 12. The CDR3 covers 14 residues. From germline, CDR1 is GTSNPN and CDR2 SVGIG (reference sequence). The DNA for the CDR3 is TGTGCCTCGCGGAAGGACAGGGGAGTGCATGAGCAGTTCTTC. Translation: CASRKDRGVHEQFF.

The V and J genes are TRBV24-1 and TRBJ2-5; 8 bases line up with TRBD2. The length of the CDR3 is 16 residues. Germline CDR1 reads KGHDR; CDR2 reads SFDVKD. The J segment lost 5 bases and the V segment lost 3 bases, leaving 10 bases of the junction unmatched. The CDR3 reads CATSDRPGRALETQYF. CDR3 coding DNA: TGTGCCACCAGTGATCGCCCCGGGAGGGCTTTGGAGACCCAGTACTTC.